The clone carrying this T cell receptor (beta chain) was picked up a small number of times. Method: immunoSEQ multiplex PCR; TCRdb's copy keeps in-frame clones and lacks some. The profile shows about 54,000 clones, about four fifths of them singletons. The CDR3 spans 15 residues. V lost 4 bases and J 7 bases, leaving 20 bases between the germline ends. CDR1 SGHRS and CDR2 YFSETQ come from the germline V gene. As for time point: baseline, week 1 (first vaccination visit). Treatment meaning: pre-vaccination baseline after standard-of-care therapy. The data are from a study of a mutant IDH1 vaccine in newly diagnosed glioma.

The sample consisted of PBMCs, taken from a glioma patient treated with radiotherapy, temozolomide or both. The chain is built from TRBV5-1 and TRBJ1-2; TRBD1 might be the D (5 bases). The sequence was obtained from a young man with glioma. This CDR3 reads CASSPGLAVEVGYTF. DNA of the CDR3: TGCGCCAGCAGCCCGGGACTCGCCGTTGAAGTTGGCTACACCTTC.